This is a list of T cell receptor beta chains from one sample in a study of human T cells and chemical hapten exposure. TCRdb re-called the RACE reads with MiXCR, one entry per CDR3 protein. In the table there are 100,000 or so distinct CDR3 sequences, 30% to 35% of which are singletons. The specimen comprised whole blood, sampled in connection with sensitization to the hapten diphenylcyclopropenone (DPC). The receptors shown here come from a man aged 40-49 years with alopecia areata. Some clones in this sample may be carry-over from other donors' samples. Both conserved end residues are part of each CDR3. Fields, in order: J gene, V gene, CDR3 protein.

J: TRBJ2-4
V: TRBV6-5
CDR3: CASSELGVGFKNIQYF

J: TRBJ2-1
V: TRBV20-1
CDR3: CSARFPARDNEQFF

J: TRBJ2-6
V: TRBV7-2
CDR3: CASSFPGLAGPSSGANVLTF

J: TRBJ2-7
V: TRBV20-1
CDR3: CSARFRTLEQYF

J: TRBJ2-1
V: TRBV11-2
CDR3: CASSLGGNSPSYNEQFF

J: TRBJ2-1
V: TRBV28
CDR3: CASSGATGTPEQFF

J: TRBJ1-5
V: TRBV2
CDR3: CASSLRRGQGDNQPQHF

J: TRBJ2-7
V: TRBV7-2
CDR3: CASSLGNLRSYEQYF

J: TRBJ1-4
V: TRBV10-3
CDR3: CAISRGSNEKLFF

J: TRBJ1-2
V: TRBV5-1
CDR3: CASSSSLDRENGYTF

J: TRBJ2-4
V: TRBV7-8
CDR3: CASSIAMEDIQYF

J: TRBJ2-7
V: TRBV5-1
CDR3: CASSLVLDNSYEQYF

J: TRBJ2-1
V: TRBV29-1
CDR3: CSVIRSGGVYNEQFF

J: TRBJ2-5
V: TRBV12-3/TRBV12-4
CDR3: CASSLPWGGRETQYF

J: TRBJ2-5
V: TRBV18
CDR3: CASSPPAETQYF

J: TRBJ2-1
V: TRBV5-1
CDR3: CASSPAGTSGTGQFF

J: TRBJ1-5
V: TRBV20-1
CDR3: CSARDRGGANQPQHF

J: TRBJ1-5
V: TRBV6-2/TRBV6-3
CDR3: CASSYSRGGRQPQHF

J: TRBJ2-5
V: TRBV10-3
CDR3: CASSPLAGTPQETQYF

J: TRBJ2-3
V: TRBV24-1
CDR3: CATSDPPSDTQYF

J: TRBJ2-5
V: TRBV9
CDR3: CASSVDGTPGETQYF

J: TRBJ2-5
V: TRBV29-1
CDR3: CSVELQGAPETQYF

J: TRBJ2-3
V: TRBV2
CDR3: CASRRFWTVGVTDTQYF

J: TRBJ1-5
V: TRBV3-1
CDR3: CASSHGTEHQPQHF

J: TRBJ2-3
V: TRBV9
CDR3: CASSVVSGGPDTQYF

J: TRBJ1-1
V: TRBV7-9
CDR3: CASRPTGWTEAFF

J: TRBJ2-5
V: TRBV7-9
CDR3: CASSPSGQETQYF

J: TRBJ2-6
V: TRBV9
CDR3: CASSVVASGRIAGANVLTF

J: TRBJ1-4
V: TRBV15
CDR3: CATSSRGINEKLFF

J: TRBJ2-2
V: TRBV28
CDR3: CASRVPGTGGAGELFF

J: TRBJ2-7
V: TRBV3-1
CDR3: CASSQDASGLAGYYEQYF

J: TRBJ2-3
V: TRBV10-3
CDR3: CAISNIGGRGVADTQYF

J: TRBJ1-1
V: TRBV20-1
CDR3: CSAVPGGRNTEAFF

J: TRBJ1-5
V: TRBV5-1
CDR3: CASSRTTGSNQPQHF

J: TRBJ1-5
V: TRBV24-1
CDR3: CATSEPGLSQPQHF

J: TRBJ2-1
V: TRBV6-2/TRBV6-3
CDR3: CASSNHKPGPGPDEQFF

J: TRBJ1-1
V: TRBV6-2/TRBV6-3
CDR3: CASRTGNMNTEAFF

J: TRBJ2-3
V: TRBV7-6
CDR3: CASSLGDRGIDTQYF

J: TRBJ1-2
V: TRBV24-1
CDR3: CATSDRRPGDHFYGYTF

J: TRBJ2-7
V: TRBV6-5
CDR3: CASSSSGQGAYEQYF

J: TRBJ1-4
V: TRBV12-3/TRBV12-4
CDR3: CASSPWTGVSEKLFF

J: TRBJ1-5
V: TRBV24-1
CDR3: CATSGGSNQPQHF

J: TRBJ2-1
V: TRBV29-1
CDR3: CSVDPGTVYNEQFF

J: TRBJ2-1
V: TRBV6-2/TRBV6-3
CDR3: CASTPWRVAGYNEQFF

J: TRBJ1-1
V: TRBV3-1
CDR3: CASSLQARGNTEAFF

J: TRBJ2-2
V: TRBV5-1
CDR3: CASSVKRTNTGELFF

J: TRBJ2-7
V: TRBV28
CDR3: CASGVDEQYF

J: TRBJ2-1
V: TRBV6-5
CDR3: CASSYSALSYNEQFF